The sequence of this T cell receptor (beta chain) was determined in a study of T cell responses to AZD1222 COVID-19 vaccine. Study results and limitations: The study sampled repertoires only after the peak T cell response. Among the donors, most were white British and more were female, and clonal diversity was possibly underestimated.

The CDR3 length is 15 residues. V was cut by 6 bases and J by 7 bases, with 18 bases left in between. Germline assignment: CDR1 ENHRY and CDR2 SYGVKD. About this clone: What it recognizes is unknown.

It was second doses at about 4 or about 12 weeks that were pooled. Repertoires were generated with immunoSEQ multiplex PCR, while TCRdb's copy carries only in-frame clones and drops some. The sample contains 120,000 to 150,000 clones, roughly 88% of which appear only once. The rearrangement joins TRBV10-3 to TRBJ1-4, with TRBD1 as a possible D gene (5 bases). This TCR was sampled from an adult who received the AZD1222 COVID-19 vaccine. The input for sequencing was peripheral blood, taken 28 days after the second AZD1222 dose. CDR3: CAISTEQATREKLFF. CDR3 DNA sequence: TGTGCCATCAGCACGGAACAGGCCACTCGTGAAAAACTGTTTTTT.